This passage covers 28 T cell receptor beta chains from one sample sequenced in a study of T cell changes during pregnancy in multiple sclerosis. Clones were sequenced by immunoSEQ multiplex PCR, and TCRdb holds only the in-frame ones, with some missing. The table has around 40,000 clones, about 91% seen once. The sample consisted of CD4+ T cells from peripheral blood mononuclear cells, taken in the second trimester of pregnancy. The receptors here all came from a female donor in good health, enrolled as a control in a pregnancy study.

A remark on this clone: Relative to the germline gene, one junction end is altered; a read error may explain this. The V and J genes are TRBV7-7 and TRBJ2-1, with D perhaps TRBD2 (5 bases). The CDR3 contains 13 residues. Germline V gene data show CDR1 as SSHAT and CDR2 as FNYEAQ (reference sequence). The CDR3 protein is CASSRDSYNEQFF. CDR3 nucleotides: TGTGCTAGCAGCCGGGACTCCTACAATGAGCAGTTCTTC.

This clone has just one count. The chain employs TRBV18 and TRBJ2-7, with D maybe TRBD1 (6 bases). The CDR3 has 14 residues. Germline V gene lookup returns CDR1 KGHSH and CDR2 LQKENI. Deletions cut 2 bases from V and 1 base from J, with 9 bases between. The CDR3 DNA reads as TGTGCCAGCTCACCAGACAGGATATCCTACGAGCAGTACTTC. Its protein product is CASSPDRISYEQYF.

This sequence joins TRBV7-8 and TRBJ2-7, with 9 bases that match TRBD1. Trimming cost V 7 bases and J 1 base; bases outside gene matches: 2. The CDR3 has 13 residues. Germline V gives CDR1 SGHVS, CDR2 FQNEAQ. The CDR3 reads CASKDRGSYEQYF. CDR3 bases: TGTGCCAGCAAAGACAGGGGGTCCTACGAGCAGTACTTC.

The chain couples TRBV27 to TRBJ1-4; tentative D call: TRBD1 (5 bases). The CDR3 spans 15 residues. Per the germline V gene, CDR1 is MNHEY and CDR2 is SMNVEV (reference sequence). The V gene lost 5 bases and the J gene lost 10 bases, with 20 bases spanning the gap. DNA of the CDR3: TGTGCCAGCAGTACCTCCGGGGGTCATAACGGAAAACTGTTTTTT. Its protein product is CASSTSGGHNGKLFF.

This clone came up once. The chain combines TRBV7-9 with TRBJ2-7; a possible D gene is TRBD1 (5 bases). This CDR3 comprises 14 residues. Trimming stripped 2 bases from V and 2 bases from J, with 10 bases between. Germline V gene sequence: CDR1 SEHNR, CDR2 FQNEAQ (reference sequence). CDR3 region: CASSLRQGAYEQYF. The CDR3 coding sequence is TGTGCCAGCAGCTTAAGGCAGGGCGCCTACGAGCAGTACTTC.

This clone was recorded only once. The V gene is TRBV19, the J gene TRBJ1-3; D unclear. V was cut by 6 bases and J by 2 bases, with 5 bases left in between. CDR1 is LNHDA, CDR2 SQIVND, per germline (reference sequence). CDR3 size: 12 residues. CDR3 amino acids: CASRETGNTIYF. The CDR3 DNA is TGTGCCAGTAGGGAGACTGGAAACACCATATATTTT. The full variable domain, rest sourced from reference TRBV19 and TRBJ1-3, is DGGITQSPKYLFRKEGQNVTLSCEQNLNHDAMYWYRQDPGQGLRLIYYSQIVNDFQKGDIAEGYSVSREKKESFPLTVTSAQKNPTAFYLCASRETGNTIYFGEGSWLTVV.

The V gene is TRBV7-6, the J gene TRBJ1-1; no clear D. V was shortened by 4 bases and J by 1 base, with 10 bases between the two germline ends. This CDR3 is 14 amino acids long. The germline V gene has CDR1 SGHVS and CDR2 FNYEAQ. The CDR3 here is CASSSLPGNTEAFF. CDR3 coding DNA: TGTGCCAGCAGCTCACTTCCGGGGAACACTGAAGCTTTCTTT.

The J gene is TRBJ2-1, the V gene TRBV19, with 12 bases aligning to TRBD2. The germline V gene has CDR1 LNHDA and CDR2 SQIVND (reference sequence). Unmatched junction bases numbered 10, after V lost 7 bases and J lost 0 bases. CDR3 length: 18 residues. The chain's CDR3 is CASTPRTSGMISYNEQFF. The CDR3 DNA is TGTGCCAGTACCCCACGGACTAGCGGGATGATCTCCTACAATGAGCAGTTCTTC. Variable domain in full (rest from reference TRBV19 and TRBJ2-1): DGGITQSPKYLFRKEGQNVTLSCEQNLNHDAMYWYRQDPGQGLRLIYYSQIVNDFQKGDIAEGYSVSREKKESFPLTVTSAQKNPTAFYLCASTPRTSGMISYNEQFFGPGTRLTVL.

The chain couples TRBV11-3 to TRBJ2-2, with D uncertain. CDR1 is SGHNT, CDR2 YENEEA, per germline. V was trimmed by 1 base and J by 0 bases, leaving 3 bases between them. The CDR3 is 14 amino acids. CDR3 coding DNA: TGTGCCAGCAGCTTAGGGCCGAACACCGGGGAGCTGTTTTTT. Protein sequence: CASSLGPNTGELFF.

V and J are TRBV5-6 and TRBJ2-1; maybe TRBD1 (5 bases). Germline CDR1 is SGHDT and CDR2 is YYEEEE. The CDR3 spans 12 residues. Trimming removed 1 base from V and 8 bases from J, with 7 bases in between. CDR3 sequence reads: CASSLWGDEQFF. As DNA, the CDR3 is TGTGCCAGCAGCTTGTGGGGCGATGAGCAGTTCTTC.

The rearrangement uses TRBV4-3 and TRBJ2-1, with D possibly matching TRBD2 (5 bases). This CDR3 region has 15 residues. V was pared by 6 bases and J by 8 bases, with 20 bases between. Germline V gene lookup returns CDR1 LGHNA and CDR2 YSLEER. CDR3 DNA sequence: TGCGCCAGCAGACGTACTAGTATTTCTGTCGATGAGCAGTTCTTC. Translation gives CASRRTSISVDEQFF.

The chain joins TRBV30 to TRBJ1-6, with 8 bases that match TRBD1. CDR1 is GTSNPN and CDR2 is SVGIG in the germline V gene (reference sequence). Unmatched junction bases numbered 12, after V lost 2 bases and J lost 3 bases. This CDR3 contains 18 residues. The CDR3: CAWSFSPKGQVYNSPLHF. CDR3 bases: TGTGCCTGGAGTTTTAGCCCAAAGGGACAGGTCTATAATTCACCCCTCCACTTT. The full variable domain, rest sourced from reference TRBV30 and TRBJ1-6, is SQTIHQWPATLVQPVGSPLSLECTVEGTSNPNLYWYRQAAGRGLQLLFYSVGIGQISSEVPQNLSASRPQDRQFILSSKKLLLSDSGFYLCAWSFSPKGQVYNSPLHFGNGTRLTVT.

The chain has TRBV28 and TRBJ2-2; no clear D. This CDR3 spans 12 amino acids. V shed 6 bases and J shed 5 bases, with 7 bases lying between them. Germline V gene lookup returns CDR1 MDHEN and CDR2 SYDVKM. CDR3 sequence: CASRTRTGELFF. The CDR3 DNA follows: TGTGCCAGCAGAACCCGGACCGGGGAGCTGTTTTTT. The whole variable domain, filled in from reference TRBV28 and TRBJ2-2, reads DVKVTQSSRYLVKRTGEKVFLECVQDMDHENMFWYRQDPGLGLRLIYFSYDVKMKEKGDIPEGYSVSREKKERFSLILESASTNQTSMYLCASRTRTGELFFGEGSRLTVL.

The V and J genes are TRBV7-8 and TRBJ2-7; 8 bases fit TRBD2. The V gene's germline CDR1 is SGHVS and CDR2 FQNEAQ. Losses at the gene ends were 4 bases for V and 6 bases for J; bases not matched to a gene: 11. The CDR3 consists of 15 residues. DNA of the CDR3: TGTGCCAGCAGCTCAGGACTAGCACCCGGCCCCGAGCAGTACTTC. Protein: CASSSGLAPGPEQYF.

The chain is built from TRBV28 and TRBJ2-7; 10 nucleotides line up with TRBD2. Trimming cost V 1 base and J 5 bases; bases outside gene matches: 8. Germline-derived CDR1 and CDR2 are MDHEN and SYDVKM. CDR3 size: 16 residues. The CDR3 is CASSLLASGSKNEQYF. The CDR3 coding sequence is TGTGCCAGCAGTTTATTGGCTAGCGGGAGTAAAAACGAGCAGTACTTC.

This clone is categorized as medium-sized. The chain joins TRBV4-2 to TRBJ2-3, with 14 bases aligning to TRBD2. The CDR3 length is 17 residues. Germline V lookup: CDR1 LGHNA, CDR2 YNFKEQ. V lost 0 bases to trimming and J lost 6 bases; unmatched junction nucleotides: 5. CDR3 protein: CASSQDPTSGGGDTQYF. CDR3 nucleotide sequence: TGTGCCAGCAGCCAAGATCCGACTAGCGGGGGGGGCGATACGCAGTATTTT.

The gene calls are TRBV7-3 and TRBJ1-5; 7 bases match TRBD1. The V gene end was trimmed by 5 bases and the J gene end by 5 bases; junction bases not matched to a gene: 12. Germline lookup yields CDR1 SGHTA and CDR2 FQGTGA. The CDR3 has 16 amino acids. The CDR3: CASSLPDRRSHQPQHF. The CDR3 DNA sequence: TGTGCCAGCAGCCTACCGGACAGGAGATCCCATCAGCCCCAGCATTTT.

The chain recombines TRBV2 with TRBJ2-5, with 9 positions matching TRBD1. CDR3 length equals 18 residues. Germline V CDR1 and CDR2: SNHLY, FYNNEI. J was trimmed by 5 bases and V by 8 bases; bases with no gene match: 21. The DNA for the CDR3 is TGTGCCAGCCCCACCCCCTTCCCCACAGGGGGCCGGGGGGAGACCCAGTACTTC. It is translated as CASPTPFPTGGRGETQYF.

The chain employs TRBV30 and TRBJ2-5; D ambiguous. The CDR3 spans 10 residues. V was trimmed by 1 base and J by 5 bases, leaving 2 bases between them. The germline V gene encodes CDR1 GTSNPN and CDR2 SVGIG (reference sequence). CDR3 residues: CAWSAETQYF. The CDR3 DNA is TGTGCCTGGAGTGCGGAGACCCAGTACTTC.

This clone was counted once. V and J are TRBV2 and TRBJ1-6, with 8 positions matching TRBD1. V was clipped by 7 bases and J by 7 bases; unmatched bases: 6. Per germline, CDR1 SNHLY and CDR2 FYNNEI. The CDR3 contains 14 residues. The DNA for the CDR3 is TGTGCCAGCATTCTTGACAGGGGAAATTCACCCCTCCACTTT. It codes for CASILDRGNSPLHF.

This chain uses TRBV6-1 with TRBJ1-3; no reliable D call. With 7 bases removed from V and 5 bases from J, the gap between germline ends came to 18 bases. This CDR3 region has 15 residues. CDR1 is MNHNS, CDR2 SASEGT, per germline. The CDR3 region is CASTQLRGNRNTIYF. The DNA for the CDR3 is TGTGCCAGCACCCAGCTCCGGGGAAACAGAAACACCATATATTTT.

The chain employs TRBV7-9 and TRBJ2-3; 10 nucleotides agree with TRBD2. J gave up 5 bases and V 1 base, and 6 bases lay outside the gene matches. Germline CDR1 SEHNR, CDR2 FQNEAQ (reference sequence). This CDR3 has 16 amino acids. The CDR3 DNA sequence: TGTGCCAGCAGCTTAGGTCTAGCGGGAGTGGTAGATACGCAGTATTTT. Residues: CASSLGLAGVVDTQYF.

The chain uses TRBV4-1 and TRBJ1-1, with 10 bases identical to TRBD1. This CDR3 comprises 16 residues. Germline loops: CDR1 MGHRA, CDR2 YSYEKL. Trimming removed 2 bases from V and 4 bases from J; junction bases left unmatched: 7. The CDR3 nucleotides read TGCGCCAGCAGCCAAAGGGGACAGGGGTGGAGCACTGAAGCTTTCTTT. It codes for CASSQRGQGWSTEAFF.

This rearrangement joins TRBV18 to TRBJ1-1; 8 nucleotides line up with TRBD1. J lost 3 bases, V lost 1 base, and 10 bases had no gene match. The CDR3 contains 17 residues. The germline gives CDR1 KGHSH, CDR2 LQKENI. The CDR3 DNA reads as TGTGCCAGCTCACCACGTCCCGGGACAGGAGTTCACACTGAAGCTTTCTTT. It codes for CASSPRPGTGVHTEAFF.

The V and J genes are TRBV7-9 and TRBJ2-7, with 7 bases that match TRBD2. CDR1 and CDR2 (germline): SEHNR, FQNEAQ (reference sequence). This CDR3 contains 16 residues. Germline trimming cut 1 base from V and 2 bases from J; bases unmatched to any gene: 8. CDR3 bases: TGTGCCAGCAGCTTAGGGGGGGGGACTTATGCCTACGAGCAGTACTTC. Its translation: CASSLGGGTYAYEQYF.

The chain has TRBV19 and TRBJ2-1; a possible D gene is TRBD1 (6 bases). Germline V gene lookup returns CDR1 LNHDA and CDR2 SQIVND (reference sequence). The CDR3 extends over 10 amino acids. Trimming shortened V by 9 bases and J by 7 bases, and 7 bases separated the two germline ends. CDR3 protein: CASQGNEQFF. Here the CDR3 DNA reads TGTGCCAGCCAGGGGAATGAGCAGTTCTTC.

Points on this clone: Other DNA sequences within the sample encode an identical CDR3. The chain employs TRBV10-3 and TRBJ1-2; 9 bases are a match to TRBD1. With V trimmed by 3 bases and J by 5 bases, 4 bases remained unmatched. The CDR3 is 14 amino acids. CDR1 ENHRY and CDR2 SYGVKD come from the germline V gene. CDR3: CAISESGTGYGYTF. The CDR3 region has the DNA TGTGCCATCAGTGAATCCGGGACAGGGTATGGCTACACCTTC.

This rearrangement joins TRBV5-1 to TRBJ1-6; possibly TRBD1 for D (5 bases). CDR1 and CDR2 (germline): SGHRS, YFSETQ. The CDR3 totals 15 residues. The V and J ends lost 0 bases and 7 bases respectively, with 11 bases between them. CDR3 DNA: TGCGCCAGCAGCTTGGAGGGGATAGAAAATTCACCCCTCCACTTT. Its protein is CASSLEGIENSPLHF.